The entry below describes one TCR beta chain. Its antigen is unidentified. This sample was included in a study of cytomegalovirus exposure and HLA in healthy donors. Turning to the study itself: The study's early data release held tens of millions of unique TCRs from HLA-typed donors. Study-wide results and limits: In an earlier analysis, most TCR beta V segments were productive about 87% or about 30% of the time.

The PCR made use of 60 Vbeta and 13 Jbeta primers. Sequenced by immunoSEQ multiplex PCR; TCRdb stores in-frame clones only, minus some. The sample lists about 140,000 clones, just under 85% occurring once. The CDR3 has 15 amino acids. Losses at the gene ends were 6 bases for V and 4 bases for J; bases not matched to a gene: 11. Germline assignment: CDR1 LNHDA and CDR2 SQIVND (reference sequence). The origin of this receptor is a man aged 40-55 years in good health and CMV-seropositive. This chain links TRBV19 with TRBJ2-7; 8 bases are shared with TRBD1. Sequencing input: PBMCs. This CDR3 reads CASSQIQGAAYEQYF. CDR3 coding DNA: TGTGCCAGTAGCCAGATCCAGGGGGCAGCGTACGAGCAGTACTTC.